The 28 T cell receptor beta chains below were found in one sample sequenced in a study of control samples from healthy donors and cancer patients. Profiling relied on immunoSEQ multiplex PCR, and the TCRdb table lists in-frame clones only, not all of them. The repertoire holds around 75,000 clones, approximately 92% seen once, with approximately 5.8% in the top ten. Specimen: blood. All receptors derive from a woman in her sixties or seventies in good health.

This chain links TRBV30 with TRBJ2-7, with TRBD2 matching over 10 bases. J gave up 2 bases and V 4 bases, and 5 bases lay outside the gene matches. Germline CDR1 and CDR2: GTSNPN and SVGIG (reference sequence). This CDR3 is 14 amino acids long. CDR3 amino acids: CAWTSGSTPYEQYF. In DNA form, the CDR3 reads TGTGCCTGGACTAGCGGGAGTACGCCCTACGAGCAGTACTTC.

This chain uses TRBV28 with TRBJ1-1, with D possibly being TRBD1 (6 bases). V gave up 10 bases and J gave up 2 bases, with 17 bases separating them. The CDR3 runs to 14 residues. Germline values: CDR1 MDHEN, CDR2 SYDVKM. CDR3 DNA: TGTGCCACCGTATCAGGGGACTTAAACACTGAAGCTTTCTTT. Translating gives CATVSGDLNTEAFF.

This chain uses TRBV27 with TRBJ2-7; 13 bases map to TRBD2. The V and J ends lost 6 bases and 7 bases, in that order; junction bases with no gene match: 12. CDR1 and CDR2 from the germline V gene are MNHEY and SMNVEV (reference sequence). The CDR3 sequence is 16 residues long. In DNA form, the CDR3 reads TGTGCCAGCAGCCCCCGCATCCCACTAGCGGGAGGGGAGCAGTACTTC. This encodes CASSPRIPLAGGEQYF.

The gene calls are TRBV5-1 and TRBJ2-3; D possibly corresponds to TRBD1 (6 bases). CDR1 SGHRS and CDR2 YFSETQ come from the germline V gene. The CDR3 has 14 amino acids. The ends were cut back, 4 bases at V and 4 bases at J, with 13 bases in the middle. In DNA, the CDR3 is TGCGCCAGCAGCACCCGACAGGTTGCAGATACGCAGTATTTT. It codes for CASSTRQVADTQYF. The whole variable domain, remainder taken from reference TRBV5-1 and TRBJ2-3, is KAGVTQTPRYLIKTRGQQVTLSCSPISGHRSVSWYQQTPGQGLQFLFEYFSETQRNKGNFPGRFSGRQFSNSRSEMNVSTLELGDSALYLCASSTRQVADTQYFGPGTRLTVL.

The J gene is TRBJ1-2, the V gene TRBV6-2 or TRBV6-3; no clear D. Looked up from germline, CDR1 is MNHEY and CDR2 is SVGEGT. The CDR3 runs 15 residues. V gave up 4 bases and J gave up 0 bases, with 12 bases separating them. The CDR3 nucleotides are TGTGCCAGCAGTTTCCCGACGGGAGCTAACTATGGCTACACCTTC. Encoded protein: CASSFPTGANYGYTF.

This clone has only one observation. Written as DNA, the CDR3 is TGTGCCAGCAGCCAAGACCGGGCCACGAACACCGGGGAGCTGTTTTTT. It translates to CASSQDRATNTGELFF. This sequence joins TRBV4-2 and TRBJ2-2; unclear D gene. Between the trimmed V and J ends, which lost 0 bases and 0 bases, there was a span of 8 bases. The CDR3 is 16 amino acids. CDR1 LGHNA and CDR2 YNFKEQ come from the germline V gene.

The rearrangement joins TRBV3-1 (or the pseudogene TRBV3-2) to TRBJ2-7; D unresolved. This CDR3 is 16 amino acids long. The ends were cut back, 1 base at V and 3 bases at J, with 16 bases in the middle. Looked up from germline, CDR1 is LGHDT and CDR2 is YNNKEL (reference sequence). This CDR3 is CASSQAFYHMGYEQYF. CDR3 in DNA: TGTGCCAGCAGCCAAGCCTTCTACCACATGGGCTACGAGCAGTACTTC.

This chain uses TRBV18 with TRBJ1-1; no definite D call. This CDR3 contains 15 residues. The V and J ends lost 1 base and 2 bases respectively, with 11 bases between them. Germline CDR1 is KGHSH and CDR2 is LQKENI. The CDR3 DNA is TGTGCCAGCTCACCACTGTCGGTCGGAAACACTGAAGCTTTCTTT. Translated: CASSPLSVGNTEAFF.

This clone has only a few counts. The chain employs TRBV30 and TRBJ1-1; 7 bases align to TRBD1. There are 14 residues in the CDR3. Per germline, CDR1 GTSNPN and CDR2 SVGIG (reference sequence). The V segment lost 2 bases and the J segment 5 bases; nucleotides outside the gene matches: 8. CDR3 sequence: CAWSPRGVKTEAFF. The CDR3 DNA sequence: TGTGCCTGGAGTCCCAGGGGGGTCAAGACTGAAGCTTTCTTT. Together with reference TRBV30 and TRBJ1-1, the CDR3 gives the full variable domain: SQTIHQWPATLVQPVGSPLSLECTVEGTSNPNLYWYRQAAGRGLQLLFYSVGIGQISSEVPQNLSASRPQDRQFILSSKKLLLSDSGFYLCAWSPRGVKTEAFFGQGTRLTVV.

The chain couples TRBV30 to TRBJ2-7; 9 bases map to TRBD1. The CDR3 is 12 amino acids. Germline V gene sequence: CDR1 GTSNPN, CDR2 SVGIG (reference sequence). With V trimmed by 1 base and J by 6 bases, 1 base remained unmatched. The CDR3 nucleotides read TGTGCCTGGAGTGGGACAGGGGTCGAGCAGTACTTC. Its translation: CAWSGTGVEQYF.

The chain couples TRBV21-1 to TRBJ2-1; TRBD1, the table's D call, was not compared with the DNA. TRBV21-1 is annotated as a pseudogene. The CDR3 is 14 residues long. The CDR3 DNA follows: TGTGCCAGCACCGGACAGGGGGCTGGCAATGAGCAGTTCTTC. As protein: CASTGQGAGNEQFF.

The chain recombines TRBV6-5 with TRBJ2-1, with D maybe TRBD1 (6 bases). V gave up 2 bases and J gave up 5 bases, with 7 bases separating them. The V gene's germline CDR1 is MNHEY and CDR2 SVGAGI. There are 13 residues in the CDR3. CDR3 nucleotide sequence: TGTGCCAGCAGTTACGGACAGAACAATGAGCAGTTCTTC. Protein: CASSYGQNNEQFF.

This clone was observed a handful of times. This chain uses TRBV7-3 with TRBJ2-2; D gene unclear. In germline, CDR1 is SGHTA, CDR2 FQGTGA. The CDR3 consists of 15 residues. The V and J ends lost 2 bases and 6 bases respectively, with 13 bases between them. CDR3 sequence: CASSLLSVEAGELFF. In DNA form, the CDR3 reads TGTGCCAGCAGCTTACTCTCTGTCGAAGCCGGGGAGCTGTTTTTT.

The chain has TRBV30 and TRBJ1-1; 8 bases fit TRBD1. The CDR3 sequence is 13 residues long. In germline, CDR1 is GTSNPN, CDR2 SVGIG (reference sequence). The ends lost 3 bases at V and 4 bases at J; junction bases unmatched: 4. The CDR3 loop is CAWRAGGTTEAFF. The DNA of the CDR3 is TGTGCCTGGAGGGCAGGGGGCACCACTGAAGCTTTCTTT. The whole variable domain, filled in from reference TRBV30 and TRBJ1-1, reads SQTIHQWPATLVQPVGSPLSLECTVEGTSNPNLYWYRQAAGRGLQLLFYSVGIGQISSEVPQNLSASRPQDRQFILSSKKLLLSDSGFYLCAWRAGGTTEAFFGQGTRLTVV.

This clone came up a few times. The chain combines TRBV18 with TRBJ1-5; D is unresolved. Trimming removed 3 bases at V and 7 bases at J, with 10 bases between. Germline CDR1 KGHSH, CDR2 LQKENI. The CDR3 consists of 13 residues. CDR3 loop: CASSPSDGQPQHF. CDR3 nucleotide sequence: TGTGCCAGCTCACCCTCGGATGGACAGCCCCAGCATTTT.

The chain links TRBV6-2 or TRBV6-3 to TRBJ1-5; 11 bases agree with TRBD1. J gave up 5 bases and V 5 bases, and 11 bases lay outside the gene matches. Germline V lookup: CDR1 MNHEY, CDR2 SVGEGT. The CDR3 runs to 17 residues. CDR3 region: CASSDSGQGARYQPQHF. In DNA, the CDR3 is TGTGCCAGCAGTGATTCTGGACAGGGGGCGAGATATCAGCCCCAGCATTTT.

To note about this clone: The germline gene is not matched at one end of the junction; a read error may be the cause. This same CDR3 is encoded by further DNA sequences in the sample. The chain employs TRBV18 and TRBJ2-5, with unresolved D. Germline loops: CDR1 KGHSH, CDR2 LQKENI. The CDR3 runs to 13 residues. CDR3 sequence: CASSALGQETQYF. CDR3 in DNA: TGTGCTAGCTCAGCTCTAGGTCAAGAGACCCAGTACTTC.

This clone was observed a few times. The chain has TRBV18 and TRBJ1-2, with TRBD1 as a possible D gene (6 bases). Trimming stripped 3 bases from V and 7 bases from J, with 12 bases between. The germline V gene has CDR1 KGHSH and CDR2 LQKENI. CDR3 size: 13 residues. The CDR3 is CASSPTEGGGYTF. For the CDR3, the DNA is TGTGCCAGCTCACCTACCGAGGGGGGTGGCTACACCTTC.

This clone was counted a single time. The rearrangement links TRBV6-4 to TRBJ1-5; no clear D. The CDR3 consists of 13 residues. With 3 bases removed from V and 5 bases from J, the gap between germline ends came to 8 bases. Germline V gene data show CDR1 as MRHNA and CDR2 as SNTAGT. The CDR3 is CASSEQYHQPQHF. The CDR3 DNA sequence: TGTGCCAGCAGTGAACAGTACCATCAGCCCCAGCATTTT.

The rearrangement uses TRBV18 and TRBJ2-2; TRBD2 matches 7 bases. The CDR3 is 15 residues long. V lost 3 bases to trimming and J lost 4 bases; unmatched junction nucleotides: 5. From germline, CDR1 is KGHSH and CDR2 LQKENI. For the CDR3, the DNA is TGTGCCAGCTCACCCGTGCGGGAGTTCACCGGGGAGCTGTTTTTT. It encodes CASSPVREFTGELFF.

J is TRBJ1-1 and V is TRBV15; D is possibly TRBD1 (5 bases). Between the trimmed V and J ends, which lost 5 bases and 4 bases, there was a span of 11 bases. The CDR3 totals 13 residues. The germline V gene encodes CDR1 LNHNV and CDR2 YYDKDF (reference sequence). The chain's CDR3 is CATSGQVSTEAFF. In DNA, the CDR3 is TGTGCCACCAGCGGACAAGTGTCCACTGAAGCTTTCTTT.

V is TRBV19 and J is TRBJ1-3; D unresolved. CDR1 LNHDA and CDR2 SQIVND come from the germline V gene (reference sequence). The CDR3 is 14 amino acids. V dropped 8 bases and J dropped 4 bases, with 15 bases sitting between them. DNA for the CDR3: TGTGCCAGTGCTCCTGGCCCGAACGGAAACACCATATATTTT. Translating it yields CASAPGPNGNTIYF.

CDR3 in DNA: TGCGCCAGCAGCCAGGGTCAGGGGGCTGAAGAGACCCAGTACTTC. Translated, it gives CASSQGQGAEETQYF. The chain combines TRBV4-1 with TRBJ2-5, with 8 bases identical to TRBD1. Trimming at V came to 3 bases and at J to 3 bases, leaving 6 bases not matched to a gene. From germline, CDR1 is MGHRA and CDR2 YSYEKL. The CDR3 has 15 residues.

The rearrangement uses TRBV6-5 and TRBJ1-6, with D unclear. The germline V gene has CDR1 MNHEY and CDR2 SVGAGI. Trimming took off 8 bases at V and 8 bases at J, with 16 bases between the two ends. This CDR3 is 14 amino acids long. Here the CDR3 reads CASRLVAVDSPLHF. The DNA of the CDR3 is TGTGCCAGCCGATTAGTCGCCGTTGATTCACCCCTCCACTTT.

The DNA of the CDR3 is TGCAGCGTTACGGCTACAGGGGTCGAAGCTTTCTTT. Protein: CSVTATGVEAFF. This sequence joins TRBV29-1 and TRBJ1-1; 7 bases line up with TRBD1. From germline, CDR1 is SQVTM and CDR2 ANQGSEA. V dropped 5 bases and J dropped 8; count of bases not matched to a gene: 8. The CDR3 loop spans 12 amino acids. Together with reference TRBV29-1 and TRBJ1-1, the CDR3 gives the full variable domain: SAVISQKPSRDICQRGTSLTIQCQVDSQVTMMFWYRQQPGQSLTLIATANQGSEATYESGFVIDKFPISRPNLTFSTLTVSNMSPEDSSIYLCSVTATGVEAFFGQGTRLTVV.

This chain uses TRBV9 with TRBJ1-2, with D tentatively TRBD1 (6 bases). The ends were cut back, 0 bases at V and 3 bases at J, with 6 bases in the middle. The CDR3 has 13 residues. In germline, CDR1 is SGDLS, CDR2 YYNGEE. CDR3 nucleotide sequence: TGTGCCAGCAGCGTAGGACAGGACTATGGCTACACCTTC. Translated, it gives CASSVGQDYGYTF.

The CDR3: CASSPPMGGTNYGYTF. CDR3 nucleotide sequence: TGTGCCAGCAGCCCTCCTATGGGAGGTACTAACTATGGCTACACCTTC. The rearrangement uses TRBV21-1 and TRBJ1-2. TRBV21-1 is a recognized pseudogene. The CDR3 covers 16 residues.

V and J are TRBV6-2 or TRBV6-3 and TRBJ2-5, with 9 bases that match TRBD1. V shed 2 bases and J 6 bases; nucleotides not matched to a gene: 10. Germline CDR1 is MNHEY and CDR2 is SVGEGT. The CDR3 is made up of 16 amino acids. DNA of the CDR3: TGTGCCAGCAGTTACGAGCCCGGGACAGGGCGACAGACCCAGTACTTC. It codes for CASSYEPGTGRQTQYF.